The 20 T cell receptor beta chains presented below share a single source sample, sequenced in a study of control samples from healthy donors and cancer patients. TCRdb keeps only in-frame clones here, not all; method: immunoSEQ multiplex PCR. This table holds approximately 180,000 clones, 80% to 95% found once. The sequencing input was blood. These receptors were taken from a woman in her thirties or forties in good health.

The chain couples TRBV9 to TRBJ2-1; D remains unclear. Trimming stripped 0 bases from V and 4 bases from J, with 20 bases between. This CDR3 comprises 18 residues. Looked up from germline, CDR1 is SGDLS and CDR2 is YYNGEE. This CDR3 reads CASSVAPLKADLYNEQFF. CDR3 DNA sequence: TGTGCCAGCAGCGTAGCCCCGTTGAAGGCAGACCTTTACAATGAGCAGTTCTTC.

This chain connects TRBV4-1 to TRBJ1-4; tentative D call: TRBD1 (5 bases). The CDR3 is 15 amino acids. Per germline, CDR1 MGHRA and CDR2 YSYEKL. Trimming left V 0 bases short and J 5 bases short, with 10 bases between. The CDR3 DNA sequence: TGCGCCAGCAGCCAAGATCGCAGGGAAAATGAAAAACTGTTTTTT. Translated, it gives CASSQDRRENEKLFF.

The chain links TRBV6-5 to TRBJ1-1; D unclear. Trimming stripped 4 bases from V and 0 bases from J, with 6 bases between. Germline V gene data show CDR1 as MNHEY and CDR2 as SVGAGI. The CDR3 has 13 amino acids. CDR3 loop: CASSSNLNTEAFF. CDR3 DNA: TGTGCCAGCAGTTCCAACTTGAACACTGAAGCTTTCTTT.

The genes are TRBV10-2 and TRBJ2-7; no definite D call. The V and J ends lost 7 bases and 2 bases respectively, with 6 bases between them. This CDR3 spans 11 amino acids. Per the germline V gene, CDR1 is WSHSY and CDR2 is SAAADI. DNA for the CDR3: TGCGCCAGCAAGAGAACCTACGAGCAGTACTTC. Translation gives CASKRTYEQYF.

The rearrangement links TRBV3-1 (or the pseudogene TRBV3-2) to TRBJ1-2, with D maybe TRBD1 (6 bases). Germline V gene data show CDR1 as LGHDT and CDR2 as YNNKEL (reference sequence). The V end lost 3 bases, the J end lost 6 bases, and 11 bases lay between the germline ends. The CDR3 totals 13 residues. CDR3 region: CASSHQRGDGYTF. The CDR3, as DNA: TGTGCCAGCAGCCATCAAAGGGGGGATGGCTACACCTTC.

This chain connects TRBV7-9 to TRBJ2-1; the D is unclear. The germline CDR1 and CDR2 sequences are SEHNR and FQNEAQ (reference sequence). This CDR3 has 9 amino acids. V was clipped by 1 base and J by 15 bases, with 4 bases between them. The DNA for the CDR3 is TGTGCCAGCAGCTTAGATCCGTTCTTC. Its protein is CASSLDPFF. Supplemented by reference TRBV7-9 and TRBJ2-1, the full variable domain reads DTGVSQNPRHKITKRGQNVTFRCDPISEHNRLYWYRQTLGQGPEFLTYFQNEAQLEKSRLLSDRFSAERPKGSFSTLEIQRTEQGDSAMYLCASSLDPFFGPGTRLTVL.

The J gene is TRBJ2-7, the V gene TRBV10-3; possibly TRBD2 for D (5 bases). Germline V gene lookup returns CDR1 ENHRY and CDR2 SYGVKD. Trimming left V 3 bases short and J 7 bases short, with 19 bases between. The CDR3 contains 15 residues. The CDR3, as DNA: TGTGCCATCAGTGACGTGGGAGCGGACCTTAGGGAGCAGTACTTC. Its protein is CAISDVGADLREQYF.

V is TRBV19 and J is TRBJ1-5, with D perhaps TRBD1 (5 bases). V was shortened by 7 bases and J by 7 bases, with 14 bases between the two germline ends. CDR1 is LNHDA and CDR2 is SQIVND in the germline V gene (reference sequence). The CDR3 sequence is 13 residues long. CDR3 nucleotide sequence: TGTGCCAGTACTAAGGGGCTAGGCCAGCCCCAGCATTTT. Protein: CASTKGLGQPQHF. The complete variable domain, with remaining parts taken from reference TRBV19 and TRBJ1-5, reads DGGITQSPKYLFRKEGQNVTLSCEQNLNHDAMYWYRQDPGQGLRLIYYSQIVNDFQKGDIAEGYSVSREKKESFPLTVTSAQKNPTAFYLCASTKGLGQPQHFGDGTRLSIL.

The chain couples TRBV6-1 to TRBJ1-5; D not certain. Germline V gene sequence: CDR1 MNHNS, CDR2 SASEGT. Deletions cut 0 bases from V and 7 bases from J, with 7 bases between. This CDR3 has 13 amino acids. The CDR3 loop is CASSEARAQPQHF. CDR3 nucleotide sequence: TGTGCCAGCAGTGAAGCGCGAGCCCAGCCCCAGCATTTT.

The CDR3 DNA is TGTGCCACCAGACAGGGTTGGGTCACTGAAGCTTTCTTT. This encodes CATRQGWVTEAFF. This chain joins TRBV10-3 and TRBJ1-1, with TRBD1 matching 7 bases. The V gene's germline CDR1 is ENHRY and CDR2 SYGVKD. This CDR3 is 13 amino acids long. Germline trimming cut 10 bases from V and 4 bases from J; bases unmatched to any gene: 9.

The chain couples TRBV28 to TRBJ1-2; D call uncertain. The V gene's germline CDR1 is MDHEN and CDR2 SYDVKM. The CDR3 consists of 13 residues. The V end lost 8 bases, the J end lost 2 bases, and 12 bases lay between the germline ends. The CDR3 DNA sequence: TGTGCCAGCCACCTCCACGGGAACTATGGCTACACCTTC. Protein sequence: CASHLHGNYGYTF.

This sequence joins TRBV5-8 and TRBJ1-2; D is undetermined. V lost 0 bases and J 5 bases, leaving 17 bases between the germline ends. Germline V CDR1 and CDR2: SGHTS, YDEGEE. The CDR3 runs to 16 residues. The chain's CDR3 is CASSLGLSNRDYGYTF. Here the CDR3 DNA reads TGTGCCAGCAGCTTGGGGCTGAGCAACCGCGATTATGGCTACACCTTC. Drawing the rest from reference TRBV5-8 and TRBJ1-2, the complete variable domain is EAGVTQSPTHLIKTRGQQATLRCSPISGHTSVYWYQQALGLGLQFLLWYDEGEERNRGNFPPRFSGRQFPNYSSELNVNALELEDSALYLCASSLGLSNRDYGYTFGSGTRLTVV.

The chain is built from TRBV18 and TRBJ2-3; 7 bases fit TRBD2. V shed 3 bases, J shed 2 bases, and the junction held 5 bases outside the gene matches. Germline loops: CDR1 KGHSH, CDR2 LQKENI. This CDR3 has 15 residues. CDR3 in DNA: TGTGCCAGCTCACCCCAGCGGGGCCCCACAGATACGCAGTATTTT. Translated: CASSPQRGPTDTQYF. Based on the CDR3 plus reference TRBV18 and TRBJ2-3, the full variable domain is NAGVMQNPRHLVRRRGQEARLRCSPMKGHSHVYWYRQLPEEGLKFMVYLQKENIIDESGMPKERFSAEFPKEGPSILRIQQVVRGDSAAYFCASSPQRGPTDTQYFGPGTRLTVL.

The chain combines TRBV28 with TRBJ2-7, with D perhaps matching TRBD1 (7 bases). This CDR3 is built from 14 residues. Per germline, CDR1 MDHEN and CDR2 SYDVKM. Trimming shortened V by 5 bases and J by 3 bases, and 14 bases separated the two germline ends. The CDR3 here is CASSRGTALYEQYF. In DNA, the CDR3 is TGTGCCAGCAGTCGGGGGACAGCGCTCTACGAGCAGTACTTC.

For this clone: This specimen includes other DNA sequences encoding the same CDR3. The chain combines TRBV4-1 with TRBJ1-1, with unresolved D. V lost 1 base, J lost 1 base, and 4 bases lay in between. This CDR3 has 13 residues. The germline V gene encodes CDR1 MGHRA and CDR2 YSYEKL. For the CDR3, the DNA is TGCGCCAGCAGCCAAGGCAGGAACACTGAAGCTTTCTTT. Translating gives CASSQGRNTEAFF.

For the CDR3, the DNA is TGTGCCAGCAGCCAAGCGTCTTCTGGGGTTTCCACAGATACGCAGTATTTT. Translation gives CASSQASSGVSTDTQYF. This chain connects TRBV7-9 to TRBJ2-3, with D unclear. Trimming removed 5 bases from V and 2 bases from J, with 20 bases in between. This CDR3 region has 17 residues. CDR1 and CDR2 from the germline V gene are SEHNR and FQNEAQ (reference sequence).

The J gene is TRBJ1-5, the V gene TRBV10-3, with D possibly being TRBD1 (5 bases). CDR1 and CDR2 from the germline V gene are ENHRY and SYGVKD. This CDR3 is 15 amino acids long. The V and J ends lost 0 bases and 3 bases respectively, with 9 bases between them. CDR3 nucleotide sequence: TGTGCCATCAGTGAGTCTAGGGGAGACAATCAGCCCCAGCATTTT. It translates to CAISESRGDNQPQHF.

The chain recombines TRBV25-1 with TRBJ2-5; 9 bases fit TRBD2. This CDR3 region has 18 residues. The germline CDR1 and CDR2 sequences are MGHDK and SYGVNS. Trimming cost V 1 base and J 7 bases; bases outside gene matches: 16. CDR3 nucleotide sequence: TGTGCCAGCAGTGAATCCGGCCGACTAGCGGTTATCCTGGGGACCCAGTACTTC. Its translation is CASSESGRLAVILGTQYF.

A word on this clone: The sample contains more than one DNA sequence encoding this CDR3. The chain uses TRBV2 and TRBJ2-1, with TRBD2 matching over 11 bases. V was clipped by 8 bases and J by 5 bases; unmatched bases: 2. CDR1 and CDR2 from the germline V gene are SNHLY and FYNNEI. CDR3 length equals 13 residues. In DNA, the CDR3 is TGTGCCAGCCGACTAGCGGGGAACAATGAGCAGTTCTTC. Amino acid sequence: CASRLAGNNEQFF.

V and J are TRBV19 and TRBJ1-3, with D perhaps TRBD1 (5 bases). This CDR3 is 15 amino acids long. The ends were cut back, 4 bases at V and 13 bases at J, with 23 bases in the middle. CDR1 and CDR2 from the germline V gene are LNHDA and SQIVND (reference sequence). The chain's CDR3 is CASSRDDRDMLAIYF. The CDR3 bases are TGTGCCAGTAGTAGGGACGACCGCGACATGCTTGCTATATATTTT. Full variable domain (rest looked up from reference TRBV19 and TRBJ1-3): DGGITQSPKYLFRKEGQNVTLSCEQNLNHDAMYWYRQDPGQGLRLIYYSQIVNDFQKGDIAEGYSVSREKKESFPLTVTSAQKNPTAFYLCASSRDDRDMLAIYFGEGSWLTVV.